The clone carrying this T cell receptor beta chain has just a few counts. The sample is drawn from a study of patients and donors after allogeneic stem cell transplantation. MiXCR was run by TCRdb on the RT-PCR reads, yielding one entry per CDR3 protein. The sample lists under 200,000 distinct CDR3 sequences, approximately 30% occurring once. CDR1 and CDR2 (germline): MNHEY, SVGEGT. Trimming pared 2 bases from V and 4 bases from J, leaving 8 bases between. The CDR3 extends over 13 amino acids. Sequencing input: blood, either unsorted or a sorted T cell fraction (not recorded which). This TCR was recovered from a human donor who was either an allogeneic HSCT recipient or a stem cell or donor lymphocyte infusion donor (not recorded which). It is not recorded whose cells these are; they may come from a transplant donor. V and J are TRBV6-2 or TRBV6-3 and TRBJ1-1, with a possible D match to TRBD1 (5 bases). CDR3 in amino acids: CASSYLGLTEAFF. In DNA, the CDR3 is TGTGCCAGCAGTTACCTGGGACTCACTGAAGCTTTCTTT.